What follows are 9 T cell receptor beta chains derived from one specimen sequenced in a study of CD8 T cells in ankylosing spondylitis. Their target antigens are unknown. Study-wide points: Ankylosing spondylitis blood appeared to be characterized by a TCR beta motif of roughly eight highly homologous variants.

TCRdb used MiXCR to reprocess the 5' RACE reads, holding one entry per CDR3 protein. This sample has 220,000 or so distinct CDR3 sequences, with 15% to 20% found just once. Sequencing input: blood, either unsorted or a sorted T cell fraction (not recorded which). Receptor source: a male donor with ankylosing spondylitis.

This clonotype was recorded a few times. This chain joins TRBV12-3 or TRBV12-4 and TRBJ2-1, with 12 bases aligning to TRBD2. CDR3 length equals 19 residues. J was trimmed by 5 bases and V by 2 bases; bases with no gene match: 13. The CDR3 sequence is CASSLRRASGRAFDNEQFF. The CDR3 DNA is TGTGCCAGCAGTTTACGTCGCGCTAGCGGGAGGGCGTTCGACAATGAGCAGTTCTTC.

This clonotype has a handful of counts. The chain recombines TRBV20-1 with TRBJ2-7, with a possible D match to TRBD2 (6 bases). V was pared by 3 bases and J by 2 bases, with 14 bases between. CDR3 size: 14 residues. CDR1 and CDR2 (germline): DFQATT, SNEGSKA (reference sequence). CDR3 protein: CSAREGSQTYEQYF. CDR3 in DNA: TGCAGTGCTAGGGAGGGGAGTCAAACCTACGAGCAGTACTTC.

V and J are TRBV7-9 and TRBJ1-6, with D perhaps matching TRBD1 (6 bases). The V gene's germline CDR1 is SEHNR and CDR2 FQNEAQ (reference sequence). This CDR3 region has 16 residues. V lost 6 bases to trimming and J lost 6 bases, with 18 bases between them. CDR3 DNA: TGTGCCAGCAGACAAGAACGCACAGGGCGTAATTCACCCCTCCACTTT. It codes for CASRQERTGRNSPLHF.

V usage is TRBV12-3 or TRBV12-4 and J usage is TRBJ2-5, with TRBD2 matching over 7 bases. Trimming removed 7 bases from V and 3 bases from J; junction bases left unmatched: 11. CDR3 length: 15 residues. CDR3 DNA: TGTGCCAGCACCCCCCGGGGGGAGGCAGAAGAGACCCAGTACTTC. It translates to CASTPRGEAEETQYF.

The chain uses TRBV27 and TRBJ1-3; D unresolved. Trimming removed 0 bases from V and 2 bases from J, with 5 bases in between. Germline V CDR1 and CDR2: MNHEY, SMNVEV (reference sequence). The CDR3 sequence is 14 residues long. The CDR3 bases are TGTGCCAGCAGTTTATCGCGGACTGGAAACACCATATATTTT. It yields the protein CASSLSRTGNTIYF.

The table lists this clonotype with a few counts. The chain uses TRBV4-1 and TRBJ2-3; 8 bases map to TRBD1. This CDR3 contains 15 residues. V lost 1 base to trimming and J lost 2 bases; unmatched junction nucleotides: 2. Germline CDR1 is MGHRA and CDR2 is YSYEKL. In DNA form, the CDR3 reads TGCGCCAGCAGCCAAGGGACAGGGATCACAGATACGCAGTATTTT. Translating gives CASSQGTGITDTQYF.

The CDR3 nucleotides read TGTGCCAGCAGCTTGGAGGGGGACAGACAAGAGACCCAGTACTTC. Translated, it gives CASSLEGDRQETQYF. The rearrangement links TRBV5-5 to TRBJ2-5; 7 bases line up with TRBD1. V dropped 0 bases and J dropped 2; count of bases not matched to a gene: 4. Germline V gene lookup returns CDR1 SGHKS and CDR2 YYEKEE (reference sequence). The CDR3 is 15 residues long.

V gene TRBV5-1 combines with J gene TRBJ2-7; the match to TRBD1 covers 8 bases. V shed 4 bases, J shed 0 bases, and the junction held 6 bases outside the gene matches. The CDR3 extends over 15 amino acids. The germline V gene has CDR1 SGHRS and CDR2 YFSETQ. CDR3 bases: TGCGCCAGCAGCACGGACAGGGCGGGCTCCTACGAGCAGTACTTC. Translation: CASSTDRAGSYEQYF.

The chain employs TRBV4-1 and TRBJ2-7; D may correspond to TRBD1 or TRBD2 (5 bases each). This CDR3 is built from 14 residues. The V gene lost 1 base and the J gene lost 3 bases, with 10 bases spanning the gap. Germline assignment: CDR1 MGHRA and CDR2 YSYEKL. The CDR3 region is CASSQGGNNYEQYF. The CDR3 bases are TGCGCCAGCAGCCAAGGGGGGAACAACTACGAGCAGTACTTC.